This T cell receptor (beta chain) derives from a study of CD8 T cells in ankylosing spondylitis. The study, taken as a whole, reports: In ankylosing spondylitis blood, a motif of seven to nine highly homologous TCR beta variants appeared characteristic. As reported, disease-linked clones showed significant enrichment in matched ankylosing spondylitis synovial fluid.

Preparation of TCR beta libraries was done by quantitative 5'-RACE with molecular barcodes. TCRdb used MiXCR to reprocess the 5' RACE reads, holding one entry per CDR3 protein. The sample carries some 240,000 distinct CDR3 sequences, more than 20% recorded once. This clonotype turned up a few times. The antigen remains unidentified. One end of the junction varies from germline; a read error may be responsible. The V gene's germline CDR1 is DFQATT and CDR2 SNEGSKA (reference sequence). The CDR3 has 11 residues. This chain connects TRBV20-1 to TRBJ1-1; the D gene is possibly TRBD1 (5 bases). This clonotype originated in a male donor with ankylosing spondylitis or in good health (not recorded which). Source material: blood, either unsorted or a sorted T cell fraction (not recorded which). The CDR3 DNA reads as TGCAGTGCTAGTGGTACAGGAGTCACCGTCTTT. It specifies CSASGTGVTVF.